Below are 9 T cell receptor beta chains sequenced from a single sample in a study of early T cells in non-severe SARS-CoV-2 infection. TCRdb analysed the 5' RACE reads with MiXCR anew, one entry per CDR3 protein. The sample holds 50,000 to 65,000 distinct CDR3 sequences, 8.5% to 10% seen once. The sample was whole blood. The source of these receptors is an adult who was a healthcare worker with PCR-confirmed SARS-CoV-2 infection or an uninfected control (not recorded which).

This clonotype was seen many times. V usage is TRBV11-2 and J usage is TRBJ2-7, with 7 bases matching TRBD2. The germline CDR1 and CDR2 sequences are SGHAT and FQNNGV. This CDR3 spans 15 amino acids. J gave up 3 bases and V 4 bases, and 9 bases lay outside the gene matches. The CDR3 region has the DNA TGTGCCAGCAGCTCCCAGGGCGGGAGCCGCTACGAGCAGTACTTC. Its protein is CASSSQGGSRYEQYF.

This chain joins TRBV14 and TRBJ1-1; D is unclear. Trimming removed 2 bases at V and 5 bases at J, with 6 bases between. There are 12 residues in the CDR3. Germline V gives CDR1 SGHDN, CDR2 FVKESK. The chain's CDR3 is CASSQIWTEAFF. The CDR3 DNA is TGTGCCAGCAGCCAAATTTGGACTGAAGCTTTCTTT.

This clonotype showed up just a few times. The rearrangement uses TRBV6-2 or TRBV6-3 and TRBJ2-3, with D hard to call. This CDR3 spans 14 amino acids. CDR1 is MNHEY, CDR2 SVGEGT, per germline. The ends were cut back, 10 bases at V and 1 base at J, with 15 bases in the middle. The CDR3 reads CATKRTARTDTQYF. The DNA for the CDR3 is TGTGCCACTAAGAGGACGGCTCGCACAGATACGCAGTATTTT.

Ten or more counts support this clonotype. The chain employs TRBV6-6 and TRBJ2-7, with TRBD1 identical over 8 bases. Germline lookup yields CDR1 MNHNY and CDR2 SVGAGI (reference sequence). The ends lost 2 bases at V and 0 bases at J; junction bases unmatched: 9. This CDR3 comprises 17 residues. The CDR3 DNA reads as TGTGCCAGCAGTTACCCCGGGACAGGCAGAAGCTCCTACGAGCAGTACTTC. It yields the protein CASSYPGTGRSSYEQYF.

This clonotype was found many times. The chain uses TRBV11-2 and TRBJ1-2; 9 bases line up with TRBD1. The CDR3 extends over 16 amino acids. Germline-derived CDR1 and CDR2 are SGHAT and FQNNGV. The junction had 10 bases not matched to a gene; V was cut back by 0 bases and J by 8 bases. The CDR3 spells CASSLDWTGDGGGYTF. CDR3 nucleotides: TGTGCCAGCAGCTTAGATTGGACAGGGGATGGAGGAGGCTACACCTTC.

The chain links TRBV6-5 to TRBJ2-3; D is possibly TRBD2 (6 bases). The CDR3 runs 15 residues. Germline loops: CDR1 MNHEY, CDR2 SVGAGI. V lost 0 bases and J lost 4, with 11 bases in between. This chain's CDR3 is CASSYSNLASDTQYF. CDR3 sequence (DNA): TGTGCCAGCAGTTACTCGAACCTAGCGTCAGATACGCAGTATTTT.

A few counts support this clonotype. This chain connects TRBV18 to TRBJ2-1; 9 bases are a match to TRBD1. Germline-derived CDR1 and CDR2 are KGHSH and LQKENI. The trim removed 4 bases at V and 2 bases at J, leaving 6 bases unmatched. The CDR3 consists of 16 residues. CDR3 amino acids: CASSHFRDRAYNEQFF. CDR3 DNA sequence: TGTGCCAGCTCACACTTCCGGGACAGGGCCTACAATGAGCAGTTCTTC. Full variable domain (missing parts from reference TRBV18 and TRBJ2-1): NAGVMQNPRHLVRRRGQEARLRCSPMKGHSHVYWYRQLPEEGLKFMVYLQKENIIDESGMPKERFSAEFPKEGPSILRIQQVVRGDSAAYFCASSHFRDRAYNEQFFGPGTRLTVL.

This clonotype was recorded many times. V gene TRBV28 combines with J gene TRBJ2-3; 8 nucleotides align to TRBD2. V was pared by 3 bases and J by 1 base, with 3 bases of the junction left unmatched. The CDR3 contains 15 residues. Germline V gives CDR1 MDHEN, CDR2 SYDVKM. The CDR3 bases are TGTGCCAGCAGTTTCGCGGGAGGCGGCACAGATACGCAGTATTTT. This codes for CASSFAGGGTDTQYF.

This chain uses TRBV2 with TRBJ2-7, with 8 bases fitting TRBD1. The CDR3 spans 13 residues. Germline CDR1 is SNHLY and CDR2 is FYNNEI. V was pared by 8 bases and J by 3 bases, with 6 bases of the junction left unmatched. DNA of the CDR3: TGTGCCAGCGGGAAAGACAGGGGCTACGAGCAGTACTTC. Protein product: CASGKDRGYEQYF. The full variable domain, completed using reference TRBV2 and TRBJ2-7, is EPEVTQTPSHQVTQMGQEVILRCVPISNHLYFYWYRQILGQKVEFLVSFYNNEISEKSEIFDDQFSVERPDGSNFTLKIRSTKLEDSAMYFCASGKDRGYEQYFGPGTRLTVT.